These 11 T cell receptor beta chains originate from one sample sequenced in a study of blood T cell repertoires in COVID-19. Assay used: immunoSEQ multiplex PCR; TCRdb lists only in-frame clones, some missing. Here the sample spans approximately 190,000 clones, roughly four fifths being singletons. The sequencing input was peripheral blood. These receptors came from a woman between 40 and 55 years old with acute or convalescent COVID-19.

In this sample, this clone turned up a few times. The chain recombines TRBV5-1 with TRBJ1-2; D unclear. V lost 2 bases and J 5 bases, leaving 10 bases between the germline ends. The CDR3 spans 13 residues. Looked up from germline, CDR1 is SGHRS and CDR2 is YFSETQ. CDR3 DNA: TGCGCCAGCAGCTTACCCAGTCAGTATGGCTACACCTTC. Amino acids: CASSLPSQYGYTF. Full variable domain (remainder filled in from reference TRBV5-1 and TRBJ1-2): KAGVTQTPRYLIKTRGQQVTLSCSPISGHRSVSWYQQTPGQGLQFLFEYFSETQRNKGNFPGRFSGRQFSNSRSEMNVSTLELGDSALYLCASSLPSQYGYTFGSGTRLTVV.

This clone was detected only once. The chain combines TRBV28 with TRBJ1-1; TRBD1 matches at 8 bases. The germline gives CDR1 MDHEN, CDR2 SYDVKM. V shed 3 bases and J 1 base; nucleotides not matched to a gene: 7. The CDR3 is 16 amino acids. CDR3 sequence: CASSLYSGTGNTEAFF. CDR3 coding DNA: TGTGCCAGCAGTTTGTACTCCGGGACAGGGAACACTGAAGCTTTCTTT.

The J gene is TRBJ2-7, the V gene TRBV12-1; TRBD1 was called by the table and not checked on the DNA. TRBV12-1 is assigned pseudogene status. This CDR3 is 16 amino acids long. CDR3 nucleotide sequence: TGTGCCAGCAGCTCGAGTCGGGACAGCCAATACTACGAGCAGTACTTC. Its protein is CASSSSRDSQYYEQYF.

V is TRBV5-1 and J is TRBJ2-1, with unresolved D. The V end was cut by 2 bases, the J end by 4 bases, with 7 bases between. CDR3 length equals 13 residues. Germline lookup yields CDR1 SGHRS and CDR2 YFSETQ. The CDR3 loop reads CASSFADYNEQFF. CDR3 sequence (DNA): TGCGCCAGCAGCTTCGCGGATTACAATGAGCAGTTCTTC.

The rearrangement links TRBV18 to TRBJ2-7; TRBD2 matches at 8 bases. The germline gives CDR1 KGHSH, CDR2 LQKENI. The CDR3 has 17 residues. The junction had 12 bases not matched to a gene; V was cut back by 4 bases and J by 1 base. In DNA, the CDR3 is TGTGCCAGCTCACAGGGCCAGGGAAGCGGGGGTTCCTACGAGCAGTACTTC. This gives the protein CASSQGQGSGGSYEQYF.

The genes are TRBV2 and TRBJ2-1; unclear D gene. This CDR3 contains 14 residues. The V gene lost 5 bases and the J gene lost 5 bases, with 13 bases spanning the gap. Germline V gives CDR1 SNHLY, CDR2 FYNNEI. The CDR3 sequence: CASSLGTLDNEQFF. CDR3 in DNA: TGTGCCAGCAGTCTTGGTACTCTCGACAATGAGCAGTTCTTC.

The chain employs TRBV5-1 and TRBJ2-2; TRBD2 might be the D (7 bases). Trimming left V 1 base short and J 6 bases short, with 19 bases between. This CDR3 comprises 17 residues. The V gene's germline CDR1 is SGHRS and CDR2 YFSETQ. The CDR3: CASSLRSGTTQSGELFF. Written as DNA, the CDR3 is TGCGCCAGCAGCTTGAGAAGCGGGACAACCCAGTCCGGGGAGCTGTTTTTT.

The chain has TRBV30 and TRBJ1-5; TRBD1 agrees at 8 bases. The V and J ends lost 2 bases and 5 bases, in that order; junction bases with no gene match: 8. The germline gives CDR1 GTSNPN, CDR2 SVGIG (reference sequence). This CDR3 comprises 15 residues. CDR3 protein: CAWSSGQARDQPQHF. CDR3 in DNA: TGTGCCTGGAGTTCGGGACAGGCTAGAGATCAGCCCCAGCATTTT.

This chain joins TRBV28 and TRBJ1-2; 7 bases align to TRBD1. V shed 6 bases and J 3 bases; nucleotides not matched to a gene: 16. The length of the CDR3 is 17 residues. Germline loops: CDR1 MDHEN, CDR2 SYDVKM. The chain's CDR3 is CASSSSIGQAEDYGYTF. The DNA for the CDR3 is TGTGCCAGCAGCAGCTCCATCGGACAGGCCGAGGACTATGGCTACACCTTC.

This clone came up a few times. This CDR3 is CASSHPQGYEQYF. CDR3 nucleotide sequence: TGTGCCAGCAGCCATCCCCAGGGATACGAGCAGTACTTC. This sequence joins TRBV3-1 (or the pseudogene TRBV3-2) and TRBJ2-7, with a possible D match to TRBD1 (5 bases). CDR1 is LGHDT, CDR2 YNNKEL, per germline (reference sequence). The CDR3 loop spans 13 amino acids. The ends were cut back, 3 bases at V and 4 bases at J, with 10 bases in the middle.

The sample holds one count of this clone. J is TRBJ2-1 and V is TRBV14; TRBD2 might be the D (6 bases). The germline V gene has CDR1 SGHDN and CDR2 FVKESK. The V end was cut by 4 bases, the J end by 9 bases, with 13 bases between. The CDR3 covers 13 residues. The CDR3, as DNA: TGTGCCAGCAGCCGCGGGACCGGGGGTGAGCAGTTCTTC. Residues: CASSRGTGGEQFF.